This TCR beta chain came from a study of tumor-infiltrating lymphocytes in oesophageal squamous cell carcinoma. This clonotype was seen at least ten times. TCRdb fed the PCR reads into MiXCR, producing one record per CDR3 protein. The sample lists approximately 20,000 distinct CDR3 sequences; approximately 39% were seen once. Looked up from germline, CDR1 is SGHTA and CDR2 is FQGNSA. The CDR3 has 15 amino acids. After removal of 4 bases from V and 4 bases from J, the junction contained 5 bases not matched to a gene. The V call is TRBV7-2, the J call TRBJ2-1; 9 bases align to TRBD2. The sequencing sample was made of esophageal tumor tissue. The origin of this receptor is a male donor with esophageal squamous cell carcinoma. The CDR3 region is CASSSVAGDYNEQFF. CDR3 bases: TGTGCCAGCAGCTCCGTAGCGGGGGATTACAATGAGCAGTTCTTC.